Below are 24 T cell receptor beta chains sequenced from a single sample in a study of T cell clones after liver transplantation. Generated by immunoSEQ multiplex PCR, the TCRdb table keeps only in-frame clones and is missing some. The sample contains 93,000 or so clones, about 88% of which appear only once. This material consisted of CD4+ T cells from blood, taken approximately 50 months after liver transplant. All receptors come from a human patient who received a liver transplant. The graft donor may have contributed some T cells.

The table lists this clone with a count of one. V usage is TRBV29-1 and J usage is TRBJ2-3; 9 nucleotides line up with TRBD1. The CDR3 is 14 amino acids. V lost 7 bases to trimming and J lost 0 bases; unmatched junction nucleotides: 5. The germline CDR1 and CDR2 sequences are SQVTM and ANQGSEA. The DNA of the CDR3 is TGCAGCGCAACCGGGACAGGGAGCACAGATACGCAGTATTTT. Translated, it gives CSATGTGSTDTQYF.

V and J are TRBV25-1 and TRBJ1-3; D is unresolved. Trimming left V 2 bases short and J 0 bases short, with 5 bases between. This CDR3 has 14 residues. Germline V gene data show CDR1 as MGHDK and CDR2 as SYGVNS. CDR3 DNA: TGTGCCAGCAGTGAAGAGGCCTCTGGAAACACCATATATTTT. This gives the protein CASSEEASGNTIYF.

The V and J genes are TRBV11-2 and TRBJ1-5; the D is unclear. Per germline, CDR1 SGHAT and CDR2 FQNNGV. The CDR3 consists of 14 residues. The V gene lost 0 bases and the J gene lost 6 bases, with 9 bases spanning the gap. CDR3 in DNA: TGTGCCAGCAGCTTAGATCTTCCTGGTCAGCCCCAGCATTTT. Its translation: CASSLDLPGQPQHF.

The chain recombines TRBV19 with TRBJ2-7; 8 nucleotides line up with TRBD1. Trimming took 3 bases from V and 2 from J; bases not matched to a gene: 6. CDR3 length equals 15 residues. The V gene's germline CDR1 is LNHDA and CDR2 SQIVND (reference sequence). The CDR3 DNA is TGTGCCAGTAGTATTGGTAAGACAGGGGCCTACGAGCAGTACTTC. This gives the protein CASSIGKTGAYEQYF.

In DNA form, the CDR3 reads TGTGCCAGTAGTATCCCGGGACAAGGAAACACCATATATTTT. Protein product: CASSIPGQGNTIYF. V and J are TRBV19 and TRBJ1-3, with D possibly TRBD1 on 6 matching bases. The V gene's germline CDR1 is LNHDA and CDR2 SQIVND (reference sequence). This CDR3 has 14 residues. Trimming took 3 bases from V and 4 from J, leaving 10 bases between them.

V is TRBV11-3 and J is TRBJ2-1, with D hard to call. V shed 9 bases and J shed 7 bases, with 16 bases lying between them. The length of the CDR3 is 13 residues. CDR1 SGHNT and CDR2 YENEEA come from the germline V gene. The CDR3 reads CARRPLGNNEQFF. Written as DNA, the CDR3 is TGTGCCAGGAGACCCCTGGGCAATAATGAGCAGTTCTTC.

This clone occurred a few times. Other DNA sequences in this sample translate to the same CDR3. This chain uses TRBV4-3 with TRBJ1-6, with a possible D match to TRBD1 (5 bases). Germline CDR1 LGHNA, CDR2 YSLEER. The CDR3 is made up of 15 amino acids. The V gene lost 4 bases and the J gene lost 11 bases, with 18 bases spanning the gap. The CDR3 nucleotides read TGCGCCAGCAGCCGCAGGGACGGAACTGTTGCACCCCTCCACTTT. As protein: CASSRRDGTVAPLHF.

V gene TRBV27 combines with J gene TRBJ2-6, with TRBD1 identical over 7 bases. Germline lookup yields CDR1 MNHEY and CDR2 SMNVEV (reference sequence). CDR3 length equals 17 residues. Unmatched junction bases numbered 12, after V lost 5 bases and J lost 5 bases. Here the CDR3 reads CASSLWAEGAWANVLTF. CDR3 coding DNA: TGTGCCAGCAGTCTATGGGCCGAGGGGGCCTGGGCCAACGTCCTGACTTTC.

To note about this clone: Sequence at one end of the junction differs from germline and may be a read error. The CDR3 reads CASSEAGGKHF. CDR3 nucleotides: TGTGCCAGCAGTGAAGCCGGTGGAAAGCACTTC. This rearrangement joins TRBV6-1 to TRBJ2-7; no clear D. The CDR3 runs to 11 residues. Germline CDR1 MNHNS, CDR2 SASEGT.

The gene calls are TRBV5-1 and TRBJ2-6, with a tentative D call TRBD1 (6 bases). Deletions cut 7 bases from V and 2 bases from J, with 13 bases between. Germline CDR1 and CDR2: SGHRS and YFSETQ. This CDR3 has 15 amino acids. CDR3 in DNA: TGCGCCAGCGCCGACAGGCAAACTGGGGCCAACGTCCTGACTTTC. Translated: CASADRQTGANVLTF.

V and J are TRBV2 and TRBJ1-4; D remains ambiguous. Trimming shortened V by 10 bases and J by 4 bases, and 13 bases separated the two germline ends. Germline V lookup: CDR1 SNHLY, CDR2 FYNNEI. The length of the CDR3 is 13 residues. The CDR3 DNA is TGTGCCACACGATTGGGCAATAATGAAAAACTGTTTTTT. Protein product: CATRLGNNEKLFF.

This sequence joins TRBV2 and TRBJ2-3; TRBD1 agrees at 10 bases. V shed 5 bases, J shed 3 bases, and the junction held 2 bases outside the gene matches. This CDR3 region has 14 residues. Germline-derived CDR1 and CDR2 are SNHLY and FYNNEI. CDR3 DNA: TGTGCCAGCAGTCGGGACAGGGGAACAGATACGCAGTATTTT. This codes for CASSRDRGTDTQYF.

This clone was picked up one time. The chain is built from TRBV19 and TRBJ1-1; 7 bases fit TRBD1. V shed 5 bases, J shed 5 bases, and the junction held 11 bases outside the gene matches. This CDR3 comprises 15 residues. CDR1 LNHDA and CDR2 SQIVND come from the germline V gene (reference sequence). The CDR3 reads CASSEPWTGGTEAFF. The CDR3 DNA is TGTGCCAGTAGTGAACCCTGGACAGGAGGGACTGAAGCTTTCTTT.

This clone was picked up one time. This sequence joins TRBV19 and TRBJ1-2; no firm D call. The V and J ends lost 9 bases and 8 bases respectively, with 16 bases between them. This CDR3 comprises 12 residues. CDR1 and CDR2 from the germline V gene are LNHDA and SQIVND (reference sequence). The CDR3 sequence is CASSGVLEGYTF. The CDR3 coding sequence is TGTGCCAGCAGCGGGGTTCTAGAAGGCTACACCTTC.

The CDR3, as DNA: TGTGCCAGCAGCCAAGATGGTAGCGGGGGGGACTACGAGCAGTACTTC. Translated: CASSQDGSGGDYEQYF. The chain carries TRBV4-2 and TRBJ2-7; 11 nucleotides line up with TRBD2. This CDR3 is built from 16 residues. The ends lost 0 bases at V and 3 bases at J; junction bases unmatched: 4. Looked up from germline, CDR1 is LGHNA and CDR2 is YNFKEQ.

The chain employs TRBV11-2 and TRBJ2-1; 13 positions agree with TRBD2. There are 19 residues in the CDR3. Germline V lookup: CDR1 SGHAT, CDR2 FQNNGV. V lost 4 bases and J lost 6; bases outside the gene matches: 15. CDR3 sequence reads: CASSSRPGTSGMIGNEQFF. The CDR3 coding sequence is TGTGCCAGCAGCTCAAGACCCGGGACTAGCGGGATGATTGGCAATGAGCAGTTCTTC.

This rearrangement joins TRBV7-6 to TRBJ1-2; possible D gene TRBD1, 6 bases. The CDR3 has 16 residues. The germline CDR1 and CDR2 sequences are SGHVS and FNYEAQ. Trimming removed 1 base at V and 5 bases at J, with 17 bases between. In DNA, the CDR3 is TGTGCCAGCAGCTTAGACGCCCCGGGGGCGGGGTATGGCTACACCTTC. This gives the protein CASSLDAPGAGYGYTF.

This sequence joins TRBV6-1 and TRBJ1-6; no firm D call. The V end lost 7 bases, the J end lost 7 bases, and 8 bases lay between the germline ends. CDR1 and CDR2 (germline): MNHNS, SASEGT. The CDR3 is 12 amino acids. The CDR3 DNA reads TGTGCCAGCATTGCGGGGAATTCACCCCTCCACTTT. This encodes CASIAGNSPLHF.

The genes are TRBV10-3 and TRBJ1-1; D is undetermined. The ends were cut back, 2 bases at V and 1 base at J, with 20 bases in the middle. This CDR3 is built from 18 residues. Looked up from germline, CDR1 is ENHRY and CDR2 is SYGVKD. CDR3: CAISEAARGLSGNTEAFF. DNA of the CDR3: TGTGCCATCAGTGAGGCGGCTAGAGGGTTATCCGGGAACACTGAAGCTTTCTTT.

The J gene is TRBJ2-3, the V gene TRBV28; D unresolved. CDR3 length: 15 amino acids. The V end lost 5 bases, the J end lost 6 bases, and 18 bases lay between the germline ends. From germline, CDR1 is MDHEN and CDR2 SYDVKM. This CDR3 is CASSPHSSSPDTQYF. CDR3 sequence (DNA): TGTGCCAGCAGTCCCCACAGCTCGAGTCCCGATACGCAGTATTTT.

This rearrangement joins TRBV7-7 to TRBJ2-3; 8 nucleotides match TRBD2. The length of the CDR3 is 15 residues. The J segment lost 3 bases and the V segment lost 6 bases, leaving 8 bases of the junction unmatched. Germline values: CDR1 SSHAT, CDR2 FNYEAQ (reference sequence). CDR3 DNA sequence: TGTGCCAGCAGTCCCGGGACTAGTCGGACAGATACGCAGTATTTT. Residues: CASSPGTSRTDTQYF.

By share, this clone ranks as medium-sized (0.01 to 0.1%). The CDR3, as DNA: TGTGCCAGCAGTTTTCAAATCTCCTACGAGCAGTACTTC. Translating it yields CASSFQISYEQYF. The rearrangement links TRBV27 to TRBJ2-7; D remains unclear. The ends were cut back, 3 bases at V and 0 bases at J, with 6 bases in the middle. Per germline, CDR1 MNHEY and CDR2 SMNVEV (reference sequence). CDR3 length: 13 amino acids.

This sequence joins TRBV6-5 and TRBJ1-2; 9 nucleotides align to TRBD1. The CDR3 has 15 residues. The germline CDR1 and CDR2 sequences are MNHEY and SVGAGI. V dropped 4 bases and J dropped 7; count of bases not matched to a gene: 10. CDR3 sequence: CASSFGDRVSGGYTF. CDR3 nucleotides: TGTGCCAGCAGTTTTGGGGACAGGGTATCTGGTGGCTACACCTTC.

This sequence joins TRBV7-3 and TRBJ2-1; 10 positions match TRBD2. This CDR3 is 17 amino acids long. The germline CDR1 and CDR2 sequences are SGHTA and FQGTGA. V lost 3 bases to trimming and J lost 4 bases; unmatched junction nucleotides: 9. Written as DNA, the CDR3 is TGTGCCAGCAGCTTCCTGGGGGGGACTAGCGAATACAATGAGCAGTTCTTC. It is translated as CASSFLGGTSEYNEQFF.